The 17 T cell receptor beta chains below all came from one sample that was sequenced in a study of blood T cell repertoires in COVID-19 (dated by TCRdb to the early 2020s). Library prep was done by the immunoSEQ multiplex PCR assay. Entries here come from immuneACCESS through TCRdb and include only in-frame sequences with V and J called. Some clones fail to appear in such tables; in the studies checked, an unresolved V gene covers under half of the shortfall, and the cause of the remainder is unknown. The sample records about 80,000 clones, 60% to 85% of which are singletons. The ten biggest clones cover more than 15% of the sample. Material for sequencing was peripheral blood. The receptor set was obtained from a human donor in a cohort sampled during active COVID-19.

The genes are TRBV11-2 and TRBJ1-2, with 11 bases identical to TRBD1. CDR3 length: 15 amino acids. V lost 5 bases and J lost 8; bases outside the gene matches: 10. Per the germline V gene, CDR1 is SGHAT and CDR2 is FQNNGV. In nucleotides, the CDR3 is TGTGCCAGCAGCCACCCCGGACAGGGGGCGGGAGGCTACACCTTC. It yields the protein CASSHPGQGAGGYTF. Drawing the rest from reference TRBV11-2 and TRBJ1-2, the complete variable domain is EAGVAQSPRYKIIEKRQSVAFWCNPISGHATLYWYQQILGQGPKLLIQFQNNGVVDDSQLPKDRFSAERLKGVDSTLKIQPAKLEDSAVYLCASSHPGQGAGGYTFGSGTRLTVV.

The V gene is TRBV24-1, the J gene TRBJ2-1; TRBD2 is a possible D gene (6 bases). The V gene's germline CDR1 is KGHDR and CDR2 SFDVKD. The CDR3 has 16 residues. Trimming pared 7 bases from V and 0 bases from J, leaving 15 bases between. The CDR3 loop reads CATRGTGLSSYNEQFF. DNA of the CDR3: TGTGCCACCAGGGGGACTGGACTCAGCTCCTACAATGAGCAGTTCTTC.

This clone appeared once. This rearrangement joins TRBV7-9 to TRBJ2-7; no firm D call. This CDR3 contains 13 residues. Germline CDR1 SEHNR, CDR2 FQNEAQ (reference sequence). The germline V and J ends were trimmed by 4 bases and 4 bases, with 11 bases remaining between them. CDR3 protein: CASSSGKTYEQYV. The CDR3 DNA reads TGTGCCAGCAGCTCCGGTAAGACATACGAGCAGTACGTC.

V gene TRBV27 combines with J gene TRBJ2-5; 9 bases are shared with TRBD2. There are 13 residues in the CDR3. Germline loops: CDR1 MNHEY, CDR2 SMNVEV (reference sequence). V gave up 4 bases and J gave up 3 bases; unmatched junction bases: 0. The CDR3 DNA reads as TGTGCCAGCAGTTCTAGCGGGGAAGAGACCCAGTACTTC. Protein sequence: CASSSSGEETQYF.

The J gene is TRBJ2-7, the V gene TRBV5-6, with 9 nucleotides matching TRBD2. This CDR3 has 16 amino acids. The trim removed 7 bases at V and 0 bases at J, leaving 11 bases unmatched. Per germline, CDR1 SGHDT and CDR2 YYEEEE. The CDR3 coding sequence is TGTGCCAGCGGCCCCTCGGGAGCGGGAGGCTCCTACGAGCAGTACGTC. Amino acids: CASGPSGAGGSYEQYV.

This rearrangement joins TRBV11-2 to TRBJ2-4, with TRBD1 as a possible D gene (6 bases). This CDR3 is 15 amino acids long. V lost 6 bases, J lost 8 bases, and 20 bases lay in between. Germline CDR1 and CDR2: SGHAT and FQNNGV. The CDR3, as DNA: TGTGCCAGCAGAGGCGCAGGGGCAATGTTTGACATTCAGTACTTC. Translation: CASRGAGAMFDIQYF.

In DNA, the CDR3 is TGTGCCAGCAGCTCGGACAGGGGGGAGCAGTTCTTC. Translated, it gives CASSSDRGEQFF. V is TRBV7-6 and J is TRBJ2-1, with TRBD1 matching 10 bases. In germline, CDR1 is SGHVS, CDR2 FNYEAQ. This CDR3 spans 12 amino acids. J was trimmed by 10 bases and V by 4 bases; bases with no gene match: 1.

The chain recombines TRBV9 with TRBJ2-1; 11 bases fit TRBD2. CDR1 and CDR2 (germline): SGDLS, YYNGEE. The junction had 4 bases not matched to a gene; V was cut back by 4 bases and J by 4 bases. The CDR3 length is 15 residues. CDR3 sequence: CASSLGLAAYNEQFF. DNA of the CDR3: TGTGCCAGCAGCCTGGGACTAGCGGCTTACAATGAGCAGTTCTTC.

This clone was recorded once. The chain uses TRBV5-1 and TRBJ2-5; the D is unclear. The CDR3 covers 13 residues. V gave up 2 bases and J gave up 4 bases, with 9 bases separating them. Germline V gene data show CDR1 as SGHRS and CDR2 as YFSETQ. CDR3 nucleotide sequence: TGCGCCAGCAGCTTCGGGTACACAGAGACCCAGTACTTC. Protein sequence: CASSFGYTETQYF.

This clone was observed a handful of times. The J gene is TRBJ2-7, the V gene TRBV7-2, with TRBD1 matching 7 bases. The germline V gene has CDR1 SGHTA and CDR2 FQGNSA. The CDR3 loop spans 15 amino acids. V trimming: 1 base; J trimming: 3 bases; junction bases outside the gene matches: 6. As DNA, the CDR3 is TGTGCCAGCAGCTTAGGGCCAGACAGGGACTACGAGCAGTACTTC. Translation gives CASSLGPDRDYEQYF.

The V gene is TRBV6-2 or TRBV6-3, the J gene TRBJ2-7; 7 positions agree with TRBD1. Per the germline V gene, CDR1 is MNHEY and CDR2 is SVGEGT. Germline trimming cut 4 bases from V and 0 bases from J; bases unmatched to any gene: 9. This CDR3 comprises 16 residues. CDR3 sequence (DNA): TGTGCCAGCAGTTCTCCCGGGACAGCCTTCTCCTACGAGCAGTACGTC. Amino acids: CASSSPGTAFSYEQYV.

The chain links TRBV5-8 to TRBJ2-1, with no clear D. There are 14 residues in the CDR3. Trimming took off 1 base at V and 3 bases at J, with 8 bases between the two ends. The germline gives CDR1 SGHTS, CDR2 YDEGEE. In DNA, the CDR3 is TGTGCCAGCAGCTTGAAGCGAGACTACAATGAGCAGTTCTTC. Translating it yields CASSLKRDYNEQFF.

The rearrangement links TRBV18 to TRBJ2-7; the D gene is possibly TRBD1 (6 bases). The germline V gene has CDR1 KGHSH and CDR2 LQKENI. The CDR3 runs to 15 residues. Trimming cost V 3 bases and J 1 base, with 13 bases left between them. CDR3 loop: CASSPRRGGSYEQYF. CDR3 nucleotide sequence: TGTGCCAGCTCACCCAGGAGAGGGGGTTCCTACGAGCAGTACTTC.

The chain combines TRBV27 with TRBJ2-1, with D maybe TRBD1 (5 bases). The CDR3 spans 13 residues. V was trimmed by 5 bases and J by 8 bases, leaving 13 bases between them. Looked up from germline, CDR1 is MNHEY and CDR2 is SMNVEV (reference sequence). The DNA of the CDR3 is TGTGCCAGCAGTATCACCTCCAGGGATGAGCAGTTCTTC. Its protein is CASSITSRDEQFF.

This clone was counted a few times. Other DNA variants within this sample encode the same CDR3. V gene TRBV7-9 combines with J gene TRBJ1-2; 9 bases are a match to TRBD1. Germline-derived CDR1 and CDR2 are SEHNR and FQNEAQ (reference sequence). The CDR3 is 14 residues long. The J segment lost 8 bases and the V segment lost 2 bases, leaving 6 bases of the junction unmatched. The CDR3 nucleotides read TGTGCCAGCAGCTTAATACAGGGGGCCAGGGGCTACACCTTC. Its translation is CASSLIQGARGYTF.

The rearrangement joins TRBV5-8 to TRBJ2-1, with D uncertain. Germline CDR1 SGHTS, CDR2 YDEGEE. The CDR3 sequence is 11 residues long. Trimming took 4 bases from V and 14 from J, leaving 13 bases between them. CDR3 sequence: CASSPYGLEFF. CDR3 nucleotide sequence: TGTGCCAGCAGCCCGTACGGGTTGGAGTTCTTC.

The J gene is TRBJ1-1, the V gene TRBV10-3; D is undetermined. The germline CDR1 and CDR2 sequences are ENHRY and SYGVKD. This CDR3 has 13 residues. V shed 10 bases and J shed 7 bases, with 19 bases lying between them. CDR3 DNA sequence: TGTGCCAACCGAGAGGGAGGTTCAAATGAAGCTTTCTTT. Encoded protein: CANREGGSNEAFF.